This TCR beta chain is from a study of T-cell memory formation after mild COVID-19. Study-level information: The study found TCR clusters largely donor specific.

Study results and limitations: Contracting CD8+ clones were enriched in EMRA, CD4+ mainly in CM and EM. Contracting clones, day 15 to 85, had balanced CD4/CD8, and later expanders favored CD4+.

About this clonotype: Its antigen is not known.

V lost 2 bases to trimming and J lost 6 bases, with 14 bases between them. There are 14 residues in the CDR3. TCRdb called the 5' RACE reads again in MiXCR, with one record for every CDR3 protein. The sample lists 350,000 to 500,000 distinct CDR3 sequences, more than 20% seen once, with around 13% in the top ten. The sequenced sample was PBMCs or a T cell subset sorted from them (not recorded which). The chain employs TRBV12-3 or TRBV12-4 and TRBJ2-7; a possible D gene is TRBD1 (5 bases). The origin of this receptor is an adult woman who had mild COVID-19 (a few samples of this study predate the infection). Cell type and time point are not known. CDR3 DNA sequence: TGTGCCAGCAGTTTACAGCAGGGAAACGGCGAGCAGTACTTC. Protein: CASSLQQGNGEQYF.